Sequencing of this TCR beta chain was carried out in a study of blood T cell repertoires in COVID-19. The wider study: PBMCs, B-cell-depleted T cells, or T cells were the source of the cDNA or gDNA that made up the material.

In the original processing: Scientists estimated how many nucleated cells there were by amplifying reference gene primers. Clones were sequenced by immunoSEQ multiplex PCR, and TCRdb holds only the in-frame ones, with some missing. D and trimming come from the DNA, and the V and J calls and clone size come from that table. The sample lists about 410,000 clones, 86% occurring once. Germline CDR1 reads LNHDA; CDR2 reads SQIVND (reference sequence). The CDR3 is 19 amino acids. Trimming at V came to 4 bases and at J to 1 base, leaving 14 bases not matched to a gene. The chain is built from TRBV19 and TRBJ2-1; 9 bases are a match to TRBD2. Specimen: peripheral blood. This TCR derives from a woman younger than 45 with active or convalescent COVID-19. CDR3 region: CASSKDGLARPLSYNEQFF. The CDR3 DNA reads as TGTGCCAGTAGTAAGGACGGACTAGCGCGACCTCTTTCCTACAATGAGCAGTTCTTC.